The 15 T cell receptor beta chains below all came from one sample that was sequenced in a study of vaccination effects on CD4 cells after COVID-19 (dated by TCRdb to the early 2020s). Preparation of the library involved the immunoSEQ multiplex PCR assay. The table was pulled from immuneACCESS by TCRdb, which kept in-frame rearrangements only. Such tables lose some clones; where checked, under half of the loss comes from unresolved V genes, and the rest has no known cause. Present in this sample are 45,000 to 55,000 clones, over 60% of which were seen just once. 5.4% of the sample is taken by the ten largest. The antigens of these receptors remain unknown. After around ten days of culture, CD4+ T cells were isolated with the EasySep CD4+ T cell isolation kit. Convalescent patients had PCR-confirmed SARS-CoV-2 infection between March and December 2020, before Alpha, Beta and Delta variants emerged in the United States. Participants received two doses of either the BNT162b2 or the mRNA-1273 mRNA SARS-CoV-2 vaccine.

The material was CD4+ T cells from PBMCs cultured without peptide, obtained after COVID-19 vaccination. The receptor source for this set is a human donor who had a prior SARS-CoV-2 infection.

The rearrangement uses TRBV5-1 and TRBJ2-1; the match to TRBD1 covers 8 bases. V lost 3 bases to trimming and J lost 6 bases; unmatched junction nucleotides: 11. This CDR3 has 16 amino acids. Germline V gene sequence: CDR1 SGHRS, CDR2 YFSETQ. In DNA, the CDR3 is TGCGCCAGCAGCTCCGCCGGGACAGGCGGGATCAATGAGCAGTTCTTC. Translating gives CASSSAGTGGINEQFF.

The chain is built from TRBV4-2 and TRBJ2-1, with 14 nucleotides matching TRBD2. The CDR3 is 19 amino acids. Germline CDR1 and CDR2: LGHNA and YNFKEQ. J gave up 0 bases and V 4 bases, and 8 bases lay outside the gene matches. CDR3 in DNA: TGTGCCAGCAGCCGGGGACTAGCGGGAGCATCGGGCTCCTACAATGAGCAGTTCTTC. This encodes CASSRGLAGASGSYNEQFF.

The chain carries TRBV6-5 and TRBJ2-7, with D possibly TRBD2 on 6 matching bases. Trimming took off 7 bases at V and 3 bases at J, with 19 bases between the two ends. CDR3 length: 15 amino acids. Germline CDR1 is MNHEY and CDR2 is SVGAGI. As DNA, the CDR3 is TGTGCCAGCAAGCGATATAGCGGATATAACTACGAGCAGTACTTC. It translates to CASKRYSGYNYEQYF.

This clone was found a few times. The genes are TRBV30 and TRBJ2-5; D is possibly TRBD1 (6 bases). Per the germline V gene, CDR1 is GTSNPN and CDR2 is SVGIG (reference sequence). This CDR3 spans 14 amino acids. Trimming took off 2 bases at V and 0 bases at J, with 10 bases between the two ends. The CDR3 DNA follows: TGTGCCTGGAGTCCAGGACAGTACCAAGAGACCCAGTACTTC. Protein sequence: CAWSPGQYQETQYF. Drawing the rest from reference TRBV30 and TRBJ2-5, the complete variable domain is SQTIHQWPATLVQPVGSPLSLECTVEGTSNPNLYWYRQAAGRGLQLLFYSVGIGQISSEVPQNLSASRPQDRQFILSSKKLLLSDSGFYLCAWSPGQYQETQYFGPGTRLLVL.

The chain uses TRBV7-2 and TRBJ2-3; 9 bases align to TRBD2. The junction had 6 bases not matched to a gene; V was cut back by 0 bases and J by 8 bases. Germline V gene sequence: CDR1 SGHTA, CDR2 FQGNSA. This CDR3 contains 15 residues. CDR3 DNA: TGTGCCAGCAGCTTAGCCCGCGGGGGGGCAGCTACGCAGTATTTT. Protein: CASSLARGGAATQYF. Using reference TRBV7-2 and TRBJ2-3 for the parts outside the CDR3, the full variable domain is GAGVSQSPSNKVTEKGKDVELRCDPISGHTALYWYRQSLGQGLEFLIYFQGNSAPDKSGLPSDRFSAERTGGSVSTLTIQRTQQEDSAVYLCASSLARGGAATQYFGPGTRLTVL.

The chain's CDR3 is CASGLSIGVGDTQYF. CDR3 in DNA: TGTGCTAGTGGTTTGTCTATAGGGGTGGGAGATACGCAGTATTTT. V is TRBV12-5 and J is TRBJ2-3; perhaps TRBD1 as D (5 bases). The V end lost 2 bases, the J end lost 5 bases, and 14 bases lay between the germline ends. CDR3 size: 15 residues. CDR1 is LGHNT and CDR2 is FRNRAP in the germline V gene.

This rearrangement joins TRBV27 to TRBJ2-1, with no clear D. V dropped 5 bases and J dropped 12 bases, with 20 bases sitting between them. CDR1 and CDR2 (germline): MNHEY, SMNVEV (reference sequence). The CDR3 has 14 amino acids. CDR3 DNA: TGTGCCAGCAGTCCAACGGGCTCGGATCGAAGGCAGTTCTTC. This sequence encodes CASSPTGSDRRQFF.

This chain connects TRBV13 to TRBJ2-2, with 7 bases identical to TRBD2. The CDR3 is 16 amino acids. V lost 0 bases and J lost 1; bases outside the gene matches: 2. Germline V gene sequence: CDR1 PRHDT, CDR2 FYEKMQ (reference sequence). CDR3 sequence reads: CASSLGRGRNTGELFF. The DNA of the CDR3 is TGTGCCAGCAGCTTAGGCCGCGGGAGGAACACCGGGGAGCTGTTTTTT. The full variable domain, its missing parts supplied by reference TRBV13 and TRBJ2-2, is AAGVIQSPRHLIKEKRETATLKCYPIPRHDTVYWYQQGPGQDPQFLISFYEKMQSDKGSIPDRFSAQQFSDYHSELNMSSLELGDSALYFCASSLGRGRNTGELFFGEGSRLTVL.

The V gene is TRBV18, the J gene TRBJ1-1; 8 bases are a match to TRBD1. This CDR3 spans 17 amino acids. The germline V gene has CDR1 KGHSH and CDR2 LQKENI. Germline trimming cut 1 base from V and 4 bases from J; bases unmatched to any gene: 11. CDR3 residues: CASSPLMIGQGFTEAFF. CDR3 in DNA: TGTGCCAGCTCACCACTGATGATTGGACAGGGTTTCACTGAAGCTTTCTTT.

This chain connects TRBV7-9 to TRBJ1-1, with D perhaps matching TRBD1 (5 bases). This CDR3 comprises 12 residues. Germline V gene lookup returns CDR1 SEHNR and CDR2 FQNEAQ (reference sequence). Trimming removed 3 bases at V and 7 bases at J, with 9 bases between. CDR3 DNA sequence: TGTGCCAGCAGCTTCTGGGGCGGTGAAGCTTTCTTT. Amino acids: CASSFWGGEAFF.

The chain joins TRBV28 to TRBJ1-4; 12 nucleotides match TRBD1. Trimming at V came to 5 bases and at J to 8 bases, leaving 9 bases not matched to a gene. Germline V CDR1 and CDR2: MDHEN, SYDVKM. The CDR3 is made up of 16 amino acids. The CDR3 loop reads CASSLESGTGGEKLFF. CDR3 nucleotide sequence: TGTGCCAGCAGTCTTGAATCCGGGACAGGGGGCGAAAAACTGTTTTTT.

The chain recombines TRBV7-8 with TRBJ2-2, with TRBD2 identical over 14 bases. CDR1 SGHVS and CDR2 FQNEAQ come from the germline V gene. Trimming removed 5 bases from V and 5 bases from J; junction bases left unmatched: 7. The CDR3 loop spans 17 amino acids. In DNA, the CDR3 is TGTGCCAGCAGCCCGGGACTAGCGGGGGCAAGGACCGGGGAGCTGTTTTTT. It encodes CASSPGLAGARTGELFF.

The V and J genes are TRBV4-3 and TRBJ2-1, with 9 positions matching TRBD2. The CDR3 extends over 16 amino acids. Trimming took 3 bases from V and 2 from J; bases not matched to a gene: 5. The germline V gene encodes CDR1 LGHNA and CDR2 YSLEER. CDR3 in DNA: TGCGCCAGCAGCCAGGGACTAGCCGCGGCCTACAATGAGCAGTTCTTC. Its protein is CASSQGLAAAYNEQFF.

The chain is built from TRBV5-6 and TRBJ1-1; 10 bases align to TRBD1. The CDR3 consists of 17 residues. CDR1 and CDR2 (germline): SGHDT, YYEEEE. The V and J ends lost 3 bases and 0 bases, in that order; junction bases with no gene match: 8. This chain's CDR3 is CASSSLRDRGMNTEAFF. In DNA form, the CDR3 reads TGTGCCAGCAGCTCCCTCCGGGACAGGGGAATGAACACTGAAGCTTTCTTT.

This clone was counted a few times. The gene calls are TRBV11-3 and TRBJ2-1; 12 bases are shared with TRBD2. There are 16 residues in the CDR3. V lost 1 base to trimming and J lost 4 bases; unmatched junction nucleotides: 2. Germline CDR1 SGHNT, CDR2 YENEEA. CDR3 region: CASSLGGLAGYNEQFF. The CDR3 DNA reads as TGTGCCAGCAGCTTAGGAGGACTAGCGGGGTACAATGAGCAGTTCTTC.